This TCR beta chain was identified in a study of blood T cell repertoires in COVID-19. About the study: Sites in the United States, Italy and Spain provided acute and convalescent COVID-19 samples. T cells, B-cell-depleted T cells, or PBMCs supplied cDNA or gDNA.

Authors' processing steps: Reference gene primers were amplified, and this amplification served to estimate nucleated cell counts. The repertoire was sequenced with immunoSEQ multiplex PCR; TCRdb's copy has only in-frame clones and lacks some. The D gene and trimming were derived from the DNA, and the V and J assignments and clone size from that table. This sample has fewer than 400,000 clones, with around 84% found just once. This clone appeared once. This CDR3 contains 16 residues. The germline V gene has CDR1 SGHRS and CDR2 YFSETQ. With 2 bases clipped from V and 7 bases from J, the junction kept 13 bases outside the gene matches.

This TCR came from a woman aged 18 to 35 with acute or convalescent COVID-19. The chain recombines TRBV5-1 with TRBJ2-7, with TRBD2 identical over 9 bases. Input material: peripheral blood. The CDR3 sequence: CASSFAGGEQTREQYF. The DNA for the CDR3 is TGCGCCAGCAGCTTCGCGGGAGGGGAACAGACAAGGGAGCAGTACTTC.